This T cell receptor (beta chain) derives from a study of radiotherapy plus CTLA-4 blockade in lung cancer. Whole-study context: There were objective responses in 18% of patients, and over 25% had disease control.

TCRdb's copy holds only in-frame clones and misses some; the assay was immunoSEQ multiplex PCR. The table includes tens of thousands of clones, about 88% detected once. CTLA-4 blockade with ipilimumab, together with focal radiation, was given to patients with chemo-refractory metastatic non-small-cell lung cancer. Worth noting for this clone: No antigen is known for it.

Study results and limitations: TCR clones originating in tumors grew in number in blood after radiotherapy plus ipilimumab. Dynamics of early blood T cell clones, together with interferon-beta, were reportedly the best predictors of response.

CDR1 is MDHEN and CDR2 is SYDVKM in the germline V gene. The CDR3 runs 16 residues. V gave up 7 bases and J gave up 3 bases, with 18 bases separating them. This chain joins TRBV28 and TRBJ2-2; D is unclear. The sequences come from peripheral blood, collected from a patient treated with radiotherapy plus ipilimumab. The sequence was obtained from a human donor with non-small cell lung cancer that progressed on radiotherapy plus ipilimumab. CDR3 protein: CASTTRVGGDTGELFF. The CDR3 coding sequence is TGTGCCAGCACGACGCGTGTGGGTGGCGACACCGGGGAGCTGTTTTTT.